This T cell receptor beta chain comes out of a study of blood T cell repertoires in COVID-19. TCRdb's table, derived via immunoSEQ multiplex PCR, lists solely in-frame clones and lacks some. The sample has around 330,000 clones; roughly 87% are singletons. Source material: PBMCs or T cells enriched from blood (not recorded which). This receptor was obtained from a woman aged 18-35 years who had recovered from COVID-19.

CDR3 DNA: TGTGCCAGCAGCGCAGGGTATGGCTACACCTTC. Residues: CASSAGYGYTF. The rearrangement joins TRBV12-3 or TRBV12-4 to TRBJ1-2, with D maybe TRBD1 (5 bases). The CDR3 consists of 11 residues. Deletions cut 6 bases from V and 5 bases from J, with 7 bases between.